The 18 T cell receptor beta chains below were found in one sample sequenced in a study of T cells expressing NK-cell markers (dated by TCRdb to 2020 to 2022). Libraries came from 5' RACE. Sequencing was performed on an Illumina HiSeq 2000. TCRdb reprocessed the raw reads; every CDR3 protein sequence is a single record, and DNA is not supplied. The table for this sample lists fewer than 400,000 distinct CDR3 sequences. Around 5% of the sample rests with the top ten. The specimen was blood T cells: a sorted CD56 or NKG2C T cell subset, CD4+ or CD8+ T cells, or bulk PBMC T cells (not recorded which). The receptors shown here come from a man aged 18-75 years in good health.

This sequence joins TRBV11-2 and TRBJ2-2; absent DNA, TCRdb's TRBD2 call cannot be checked. This CDR3 has 19 residues. Germline V gives CDR1 SGHAT, CDR2 FQNNGV. CDR3 loop: CATPPVASGGLRGTGELFF. Full variable domain (outside the CDR3, taken from reference TRBV11-2 and TRBJ2-2): EAGVAQSPRYKIIEKRQSVAFWCNPISGHATLYWYQQILGQGPKLLIQFQNNGVVDDSQLPKDRFSAERLKGVDSTLKIQPAKLEDSAVYLCATPPVASGGLRGTGELFFGEGSRLTVL.

The J gene is TRBJ2-3, the V gene TRBV2. The CDR3 loop spans 13 amino acids. Germline V gene data show CDR1 as SNHLY and CDR2 as FYNNEI. CDR3 loop: CASSQLEPDTQYF.

The V and J genes are TRBV6-1 and TRBJ2-5; TCRdb's D gene call, TRBD2, goes unchecked for lack of DNA. Germline V gene sequence: CDR1 MNHNS, CDR2 SASEGT. The CDR3 loop spans 14 amino acids. CDR3 sequence reads: CASRGVYYGKTQYF.

CDR3 protein: CASSLTSGAATQYF. The rearrangement links TRBV12-3 or TRBV12-4 to TRBJ2-3; TCRdb gives TRBD2 as the D gene, but with no DNA this cannot be confirmed. This CDR3 is 14 amino acids long.

The J gene is TRBJ2-2, the V gene TRBV11-2; TCRdb reports TRBD1, a call that lacks DNA to check it against. Germline V gives CDR1 SGHAT, CDR2 FQNNGV. The CDR3 consists of 16 residues. CDR3: CASSRQQGTGTGELFF.

V usage is TRBV2 and J usage is TRBJ1-5. Germline V gives CDR1 SNHLY, CDR2 FYNNEI. The length of the CDR3 is 16 residues. Here the CDR3 reads CASSPMRGGENQPQHF.

The chain carries TRBV6-1 and TRBJ2-7; no DNA is available, so the TRBD1 call from TCRdb remains unchecked. The CDR3 is made up of 13 amino acids. Germline CDR1 and CDR2: MNHNS and SASEGT. The CDR3 loop reads CATTRDRADEQYF.

This chain links TRBV7-6 with TRBJ2-7. Germline loops: CDR1 SGHVS, CDR2 FNYEAQ. The CDR3 has 17 residues. CDR3 in amino acids: CASSLASAAGGSYEQYF.

The chain uses TRBV7-9 and TRBJ2-7; without DNA, the TCRdb call of TRBD1 cannot be checked. This CDR3 region has 14 residues. CDR1 is SEHNR and CDR2 is FQNEAQ in the germline V gene (reference sequence). This CDR3 reads CASFTDSASYEQYF.

The V and J genes are TRBV15 and TRBJ2-1; the TCRdb call, TRBD1, lacks DNA for checking. The germline CDR1 and CDR2 sequences are LNHNV and YYDKDF (reference sequence). The CDR3 is made up of 16 amino acids. Here the CDR3 reads CATSRPLGLRGNEQFF.

The CDR3 sequence is CSTRVTGAPEQYF. The chain links TRBV29-1 to TRBJ2-7. CDR1 SQVTM and CDR2 ANQGSEA come from the germline V gene. This CDR3 has 13 residues.

The chain links TRBV28 to TRBJ2-5. CDR1 and CDR2 from the germline V gene are MDHEN and SYDVKM. This CDR3 has 13 amino acids. CDR3: CASSPTWQETQYF.

The chain carries TRBV20-1 and TRBJ2-7; TCRdb names TRBD2, which stays unverified in the absence of DNA. The CDR3 extends over 17 amino acids. Germline V gene sequence: CDR1 DFQATT, CDR2 SNEGSKA (reference sequence). The CDR3: CSAPLINELAGGGEQYF.

The chain couples TRBV15 to TRBJ2-7; TCRdb gives TRBD1 as the D gene, but with no DNA this cannot be confirmed. This CDR3 region has 17 residues. Germline CDR1 reads LNHNV; CDR2 reads YYDKDF (reference sequence). The CDR3 here is CATSRDLLRDRLHEQYF.

The V call is TRBV27, the J call TRBJ2-7; lacking DNA, the TRBD2 call made by TCRdb goes unchecked. Germline CDR1 is MNHEY and CDR2 is SMNVEV (reference sequence). The CDR3 sequence is 11 residues long. CDR3 residues: CASSRGPRVYF.

This chain joins TRBV5-5 and TRBJ2-7; the D call from TCRdb, TRBD2, cannot be confirmed without DNA. The CDR3 runs 16 residues. From germline, CDR1 is SGHKS and CDR2 YYEKEE (reference sequence). CDR3 sequence reads: CASSPTRWQGTDEQYF.

V gene TRBV6-5 combines with J gene TRBJ2-7; the D gene TCRdb calls, TRBD1, cannot be checked with no DNA. Germline lookup yields CDR1 MNHEY and CDR2 SVGAGI. This CDR3 spans 14 amino acids. The CDR3 protein is CASSYRGRKYEQYF.

The chain joins TRBV29-1 to TRBJ2-7; TCRdb reports TRBD1, a call that lacks DNA to check it against. Germline assignment: CDR1 SQVTM and CDR2 ANQGSEA. CDR3 length: 15 residues. CDR3 in amino acids: CSVLFGQGVAYEQYF.